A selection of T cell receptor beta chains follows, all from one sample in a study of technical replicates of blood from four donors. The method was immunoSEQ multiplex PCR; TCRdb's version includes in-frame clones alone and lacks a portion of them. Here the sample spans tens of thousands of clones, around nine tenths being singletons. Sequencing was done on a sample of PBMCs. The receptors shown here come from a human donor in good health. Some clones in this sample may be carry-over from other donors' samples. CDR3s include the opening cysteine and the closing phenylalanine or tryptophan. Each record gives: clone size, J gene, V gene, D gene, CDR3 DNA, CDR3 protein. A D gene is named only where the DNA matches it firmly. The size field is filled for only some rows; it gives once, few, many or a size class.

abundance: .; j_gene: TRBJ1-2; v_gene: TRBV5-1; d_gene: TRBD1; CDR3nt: TGCGCCAGCAGCTTGGGGCCGGGACAGAAAGGGTATGGCTACACCTTC; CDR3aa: CASSLGPGQKGYGYTF
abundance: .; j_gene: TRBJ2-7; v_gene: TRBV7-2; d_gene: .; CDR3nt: TGTGCCAGCAGCGGGGGGTGGGGCTGGACCTACGAGCAGTACTTC; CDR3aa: CASSGGWGWTYEQYF
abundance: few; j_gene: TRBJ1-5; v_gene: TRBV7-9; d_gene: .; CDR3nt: TGTGCCAGCAGCTTAGGAGGGCTCCCCAATCCCCAGCATTTT; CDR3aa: CASSLGGLPNPQHF
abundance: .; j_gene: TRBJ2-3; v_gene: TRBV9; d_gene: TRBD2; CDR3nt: TGTGCCAGCAGCGTGACAGGGACTAGCTCAGATACGCAGTATTTT; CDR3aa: CASSVTGTSSDTQYF
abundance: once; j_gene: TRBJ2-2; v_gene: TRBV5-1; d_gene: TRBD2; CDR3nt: TGCGCCAGCAGAAGGGGACTAGCGGGAGGGACGGACACCGGGGAGCTGTTTTTT; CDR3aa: CASRRGLAGGTDTGELFF
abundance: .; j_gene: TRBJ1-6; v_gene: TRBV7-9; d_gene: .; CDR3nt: TGTGCCAGCAGCTCCGGGGAGGGAGCCAATTCACCCCTCCACTTT; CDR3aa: CASSSGEGANSPLHF
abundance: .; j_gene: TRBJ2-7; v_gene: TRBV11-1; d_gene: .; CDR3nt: TGTGCCAGCAGCACGGGTAGTGCCTACGAGCAGTACTTC; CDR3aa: CASSTGSAYEQYF
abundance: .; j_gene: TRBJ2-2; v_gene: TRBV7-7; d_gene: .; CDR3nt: TGTGCCAGTATGGAGGGGGCAAACACCGGGGAGCTGTTTTTT; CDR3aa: CASMEGANTGELFF
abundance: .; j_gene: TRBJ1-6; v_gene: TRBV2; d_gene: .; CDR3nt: TGTGCCAGCAACGCCCAACTGAATTCACCCCTCCACTTT; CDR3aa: CASNAQLNSPLHF
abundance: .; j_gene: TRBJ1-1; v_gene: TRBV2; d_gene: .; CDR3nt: TGTGCCAGCCACGGGGGTACAGAAGCTTTCTTT; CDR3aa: CASHGGTEAFF
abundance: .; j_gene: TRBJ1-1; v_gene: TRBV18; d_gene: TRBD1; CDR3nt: TGTGCCAGCTCACCACGGGACAGGGCGGCTTTCTTT; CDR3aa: CASSPRDRAAFF
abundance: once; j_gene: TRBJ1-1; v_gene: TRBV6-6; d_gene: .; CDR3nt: TGTGCCAGCAGTTACCGGGGAGGAGAGAACACTGAAGCTTTCTTT; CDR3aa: CASSYRGGENTEAFF
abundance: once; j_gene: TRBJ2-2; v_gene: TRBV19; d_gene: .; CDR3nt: TGTGCCAGTAGTATCCTGTCAGGGATTTGGAACACCGGGGAGCTGTTTTTT; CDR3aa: CASSILSGIWNTGELFF
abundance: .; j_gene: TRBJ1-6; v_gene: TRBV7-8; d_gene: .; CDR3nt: TGTGCCAGCAGCTCCCCCCGGCAGGGCGGTTCACCCCTCCACTTT; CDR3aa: CASSSPRQGGSPLHF
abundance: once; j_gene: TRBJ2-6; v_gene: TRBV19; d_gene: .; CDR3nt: TGTGCCAGTTCCCCGCTGAGCGGACCTAGCTCTGGGGCCAACGTCCTGACTTTC; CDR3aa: CASSPLSGPSSGANVLTF
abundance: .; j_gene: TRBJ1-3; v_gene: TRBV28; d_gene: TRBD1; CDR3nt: TGTGCCAGCAGTTCGGACAGGTTCTCTGGAAACACCATATATTTT; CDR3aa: CASSSDRFSGNTIYF
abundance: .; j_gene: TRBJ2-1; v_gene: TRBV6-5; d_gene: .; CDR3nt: TGTGCCAGCAGTTACTCGAGTAAAGCCGCGCAGTTCTTC; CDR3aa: CASSYSSKAAQFF
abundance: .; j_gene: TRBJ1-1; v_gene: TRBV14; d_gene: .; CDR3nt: TGTGCCAGCAGCCAAGGGACAGTAGCCACTGAAGCTTTCTTT; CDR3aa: CASSQGTVATEAFF
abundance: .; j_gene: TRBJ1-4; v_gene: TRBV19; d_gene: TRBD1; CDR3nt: TGTGCCAGTAGTGCTTCCGGGACAGGCGTGACTAATGAAAAACTGTTTTTT; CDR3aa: CASSASGTGVTNEKLFF
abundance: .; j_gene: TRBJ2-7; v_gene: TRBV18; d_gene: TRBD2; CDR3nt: TGTGCCAGCTCACCACAGGGACTAGCGGGAGAGGCCGAGCAGTACTTC; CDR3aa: CASSPQGLAGEAEQYF
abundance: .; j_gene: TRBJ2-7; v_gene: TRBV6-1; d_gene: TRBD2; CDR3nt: TGTGCCAGCAGTGACCAGACTAGCGGGAAGGAGGAGCAGTACTTC; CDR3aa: CASSDQTSGKEEQYF
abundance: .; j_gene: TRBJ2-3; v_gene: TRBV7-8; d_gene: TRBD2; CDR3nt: TGTGCCAGCAGCTTAGGACTAGCCCAAACCCGCTACACGCAGTATTTT; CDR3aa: CASSLGLAQTRYTQYF
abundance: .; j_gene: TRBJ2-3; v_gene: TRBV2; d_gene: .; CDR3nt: TGTGCCAGCAGGGAAGCGTACACAGATACGCAGTATTTT; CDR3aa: CASREAYTDTQYF
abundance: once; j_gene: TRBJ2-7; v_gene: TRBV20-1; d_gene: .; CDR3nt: TGCGGAATTGGCAGGGCCTACGAGCAGTACTTC; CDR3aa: CGIGRAYEQYF
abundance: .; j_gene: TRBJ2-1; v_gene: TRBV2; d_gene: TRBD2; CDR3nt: TGTGCCAGCAGCGACACTAGCGGGGGCCCTTGGGGTGAGCAGTTCTTC; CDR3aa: CASSDTSGGPWGEQFF
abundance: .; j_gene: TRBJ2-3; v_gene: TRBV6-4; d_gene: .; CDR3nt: TGTGCCAGCAGTGCGACCGGGGGTAGTGATACGCAGTATTTT; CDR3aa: CASSATGGSDTQYF